What follows are 20 T cell receptor beta chains derived from one specimen sequenced in a study of identifying expanded T cells in peripheral blood. Profiling relied on immunoSEQ multiplex PCR, and the TCRdb table lists in-frame clones only, not all of them. The sample has approximately 94,000 clones; approximately 88% are singletons. Sequenced: blood. The receptors originated from a person aged 18 to 70 in good health.

The chain employs TRBV6-5 and TRBJ2-2, with 8 positions matching TRBD1. The V segment lost 4 bases and the J segment 3 bases; nucleotides outside the gene matches: 7. The CDR3 is 16 amino acids. Germline V lookup: CDR1 MNHEY, CDR2 SVGAGI. The CDR3 protein is CASSWTGNSDTGELFF. The CDR3 nucleotides are TGTGCCAGCAGTTGGACAGGGAATAGCGACACCGGGGAGCTGTTTTTT.

The chain has TRBV16 and TRBJ2-2; TRBD1 is a possible D gene (7 bases). The germline V gene encodes CDR1 KGHSY and CDR2 FQNENV. The CDR3 is made up of 15 amino acids. V was cut by 4 bases and J by 6 bases, with 15 bases left in between. The CDR3 bases are TGTGCCAGCAGCCGGAGGGGGCGGTCCGCCGGGGAGCTGTTTTTT. Translating gives CASSRRGRSAGELFF.

The chain combines TRBV30 with TRBJ2-1; no definite D call. The germline CDR1 and CDR2 sequences are GTSNPN and SVGIG (reference sequence). V was clipped by 1 base and J by 4 bases, with 11 bases between them. CDR3 size: 14 residues. CDR3 sequence: CAWSEQLKYNEQFF. The CDR3 DNA is TGTGCCTGGAGTGAACAGTTAAAGTACAATGAGCAGTTCTTC.

The chain has TRBV2 and TRBJ1-6; D not resolved. Trimming pared 6 bases from V and 7 bases from J, leaving 16 bases between. Per germline, CDR1 SNHLY and CDR2 FYNNEI. This CDR3 is 15 amino acids long. CDR3 residues: CASRQRGVNNSPLHF. For the CDR3, the DNA is TGTGCCAGCAGACAACGTGGGGTTAACAATTCACCCCTCCACTTT.

V is TRBV19 and J is TRBJ2-1; perhaps D is TRBD1 or TRBD2 (5 bases each). This CDR3 comprises 15 residues. V lost 5 bases to trimming and J lost 5 bases, with 16 bases between them. Germline V CDR1 and CDR2: LNHDA, SQIVND (reference sequence). CDR3 bases: TGTGCCAGTAGTGTAGTGTCATTGGGGGACAATGAGCAGTTCTTC. As protein: CASSVVSLGDNEQFF.

The J gene is TRBJ1-2, the V gene TRBV9; D call uncertain. The CDR3 runs to 15 residues. Trimming left V 0 bases short and J 3 bases short, with 12 bases between. Germline V lookup: CDR1 SGDLS, CDR2 YYNGEE. CDR3 region: CASSVVEGQDYGYTF. Written as DNA, the CDR3 is TGTGCCAGCAGCGTAGTAGAAGGTCAGGACTATGGCTACACCTTC.

Comments on this clone: In the same sample, other DNA sequences code for this CDR3. The J gene is TRBJ1-1, the V gene TRBV18; D is unresolved. Trimming cost V 2 bases and J 1 base, with 5 bases left between them. CDR1 and CDR2 (germline): KGHSH, LQKENI. CDR3 length: 13 amino acids. In DNA form, the CDR3 reads TGTGCCAGCTCACCAACGGAGAACACTGAAGCTTTCTTT. Encoded protein: CASSPTENTEAFF.

The V and J genes are TRBV9 and TRBJ2-2; unclear D gene. From germline, CDR1 is SGDLS and CDR2 YYNGEE. CDR3 length: 11 amino acids. The ends were cut back, 5 bases at V and 8 bases at J, with 7 bases in the middle. The CDR3 coding sequence is TGTGCCAGCAGATTAGAAGGGGAGCTGTTTTTT. Its translation: CASRLEGELFF.

J is TRBJ1-5 and V is TRBV27, with D unresolved. The CDR3 covers 13 residues. CDR1 is MNHEY, CDR2 SMNVEV, per germline (reference sequence). Trimming shortened V by 0 bases and J by 7 bases, and 7 bases separated the two germline ends. CDR3 coding DNA: TGTGCCAGCAGTTTATCAGGGTTACAGCCCCAGCATTTT. Amino acids: CASSLSGLQPQHF.

This sequence joins TRBV19 and TRBJ2-1; 9 nucleotides agree with TRBD1. V trimming: 0 bases; J trimming: 12 bases; junction bases outside the gene matches: 15. Per the germline V gene, CDR1 is LNHDA and CDR2 is SQIVND (reference sequence). The CDR3 covers 17 residues. The CDR3 loop is CASSIEGTGRYSGWQFF. CDR3 sequence (DNA): TGTGCCAGTAGTATAGAGGGGACAGGGAGGTATTCCGGCTGGCAGTTCTTC.

This sequence joins TRBV19 and TRBJ1-4; D gene ambiguous. Germline V gene data show CDR1 as LNHDA and CDR2 as SQIVND (reference sequence). Between the trimmed V and J ends, which lost 4 bases and 5 bases, there was a span of 17 bases. This CDR3 is 16 amino acids long. This chain's CDR3 is CASSKAHEGRNEKLFF. CDR3 DNA: TGTGCCAGTAGTAAGGCCCATGAGGGTAGGAATGAAAAACTGTTTTTT.

The rearrangement links TRBV7-9 to TRBJ2-1; D is unresolved. From germline, CDR1 is SEHNR and CDR2 FQNEAQ (reference sequence). Trimming removed 1 base at V and 4 bases at J, with 8 bases between. This CDR3 region has 14 residues. The CDR3 nucleotides read TGTGCCAGCAGCTTAGGACTCCGGTACAATGAGCAGTTCTTC. Encoded protein: CASSLGLRYNEQFF.

This clone showed up just once. The gene calls are TRBV5-4 and TRBJ1-3; D possibly corresponds to TRBD1 (5 bases). Germline assignment: CDR1 SGHNT and CDR2 YYREEE (reference sequence). Trimming removed 0 bases at V and 8 bases at J, with 9 bases between. The CDR3 length is 13 residues. CDR3 region: CASSLGSGDTIYF. The CDR3 DNA reads TGTGCCAGCAGCTTGGGATCGGGGGACACCATATATTTT.

This chain uses TRBV7-6 with TRBJ2-3, with a possible D match to TRBD2 (5 bases). The length of the CDR3 is 11 residues. Trimming shortened V by 5 bases and J by 8 bases, and 8 bases separated the two germline ends. Germline V gene sequence: CDR1 SGHVS, CDR2 FNYEAQ. The CDR3 nucleotides read TGTGCCAGCAGCCCCGCGGGTACGCAGTATTTT. Translating it yields CASSPAGTQYF.

V and J are TRBV27 and TRBJ2-7; perhaps TRBD2 as D (5 bases). CDR3 length: 15 amino acids. Looked up from germline, CDR1 is MNHEY and CDR2 is SMNVEV (reference sequence). Trimming pared 3 bases from V and 5 bases from J, leaving 17 bases between. The CDR3 loop is CASSFLPVKRDEQYF. In DNA form, the CDR3 reads TGTGCCAGCAGTTTTCTCCCCGTAAAGAGGGACGAGCAGTACTTC.

The chain links TRBV27 to TRBJ1-2; 10 bases line up with TRBD1. Per the germline V gene, CDR1 is MNHEY and CDR2 is SMNVEV (reference sequence). This CDR3 contains 17 residues. V shed 6 bases and J 1 base; nucleotides not matched to a gene: 11. CDR3 in DNA: TGTGCCAGCAGGACCCGGGACAGGGGTACTCTTAACTATGGCTACACCTTC. Its translation: CASRTRDRGTLNYGYTF.

In its sample, this clone was seen a few times. This chain links TRBV14 with TRBJ1-1; D is perhaps TRBD1 (5 bases). Germline assignment: CDR1 SGHDN and CDR2 FVKESK. V was cut by 6 bases and J by 3 bases, with 8 bases left in between. The CDR3 consists of 12 residues. CDR3 sequence: CASSAGYTEAFF. CDR3 sequence (DNA): TGTGCCAGCAGTGCAGGGTACACTGAAGCTTTCTTT.

The chain is built from TRBV5-1 and TRBJ1-2; possible D gene TRBD1, 5 bases. Germline V gene sequence: CDR1 SGHRS, CDR2 YFSETQ. The CDR3 has 17 amino acids. V lost 2 bases, J lost 2 bases, and 19 bases lay in between. The CDR3 loop reads CASSFQGTSKSNYGYTF. The CDR3 bases are TGCGCCAGCAGCTTTCAGGGAACTTCCAAATCGAACTATGGCTACACCTTC.

The CDR3 nucleotides read TGCGCCAGCAGCTTGGAGGGGGTTATGAACACTGAAGCTTTCTTT. Protein product: CASSLEGVMNTEAFF. The chain employs TRBV5-1 and TRBJ1-1, with D maybe TRBD1 (6 bases). Germline V gene data show CDR1 as SGHRS and CDR2 as YFSETQ. The V end lost 0 bases, the J end lost 0 bases, and 9 bases lay between the germline ends. The CDR3 totals 15 residues.

The CDR3 spells CASSKDRDRGTDTQYF. The CDR3 coding sequence is TGTGCCAGCAGCAAAGATCGGGACAGGGGCACAGATACGCAGTATTTT. The genes are TRBV21-1 and TRBJ2-3; TRBD1, the table's D call, was not compared with the DNA. TRBV21-1 is flagged as a pseudogene. CDR3 length: 16 residues.